The 28 T cell receptor beta chains listed next were all sequenced from one sample in a study of T-cell memory formation after mild COVID-19. TCRdb independently ran MiXCR on the 5' RACE reads; one entry per CDR3 protein. There are 380,000 or so distinct CDR3 sequences in the sample; about 15% occur only once, and roughly 22% lies in the top ten. The sample taken for sequencing was PBMCs or a T cell subset sorted from them (not recorded which). These receptors came from a man younger than 30 who had mild COVID-19 (a few samples of this study predate the infection). Cell type and time point are not known.

This clonotype was detected a few times. This rearrangement joins TRBV20-1 to TRBJ2-3, with 11 bases fitting TRBD2. J lost 2 bases, V lost 5 bases, and 6 bases had no gene match. The CDR3 has 15 amino acids. CDR1 DFQATT and CDR2 SNEGSKA come from the germline V gene (reference sequence). CDR3 residues: CSAPGTSGITDTQYF. As DNA, the CDR3 is TGCAGTGCTCCCGGGACTAGCGGTATCACAGATACGCAGTATTTT.

This clonotype was counted a few times. The V call is TRBV6-5, the J call TRBJ1-1; unclear D gene. Germline CDR1 MNHEY, CDR2 SVGAGI. V lost 6 bases and J lost 7, with 21 bases in between. This CDR3 is 15 amino acids long. The CDR3 region has the DNA TGTGCCAGCAGCCGCGAATATACCCTGAATATTGAAGCTTTCTTT. Its protein is CASSREYTLNIEAFF.

The chain combines TRBV14 with TRBJ2-1; TRBD2 is a possible D gene (7 bases). V lost 4 bases, J lost 7 bases, and 23 bases lay in between. The germline V gene has CDR1 SGHDN and CDR2 FVKESK. The CDR3 length is 17 residues. The CDR3 DNA sequence: TGTGCCAGCAGCCTAAGGGGTCCGGGGGGCCGGGGTAATGAGCAGTTCTTC. This gives the protein CASSLRGPGGRGNEQFF.

This clonotype showed up just once. CDR3 sequence (DNA): TGTGCCAGCAGTTACTCGAGGGCTTTCTATAGCAATCAGCCCCAGCATTTT. It codes for CASSYSRAFYSNQPQHF. The chain carries TRBV6-2 or TRBV6-3 and TRBJ1-5; D remains unclear. The length of the CDR3 is 17 residues. V shed 0 bases and J shed 0 bases, with 12 bases lying between them. CDR1 and CDR2 from the germline V gene are MNHEY and SVGEGT.

The sample holds many counts of this clonotype. The V gene is TRBV5-1, the J gene TRBJ1-1, with D unresolved. The CDR3 totals 14 residues. Germline lookup yields CDR1 SGHRS and CDR2 YFSETQ. The V gene lost 1 base and the J gene lost 0 bases, with 7 bases spanning the gap. CDR3 in DNA: TGCGCCAGCAGCTTGAGGTCCATGAACACTGAAGCTTTCTTT. Amino acid sequence: CASSLRSMNTEAFF.

A few counts support this clonotype. This chain connects TRBV6-2 or TRBV6-3 to TRBJ1-1; TRBD1 is a possible D gene (6 bases). Germline CDR1 reads MNHEY; CDR2 reads SVGEGT. Trimming shortened V by 2 bases and J by 4 bases, and 20 bases separated the two germline ends. The CDR3 is made up of 17 amino acids. CDR3 nucleotides: TGTGCCAGCAGTTACCCCAACTGGGAAGGGGGTGGCACTGAAGCTTTCTTT. It yields the protein CASSYPNWEGGGTEAFF.

The table lists this clonotype with a count of one. This sequence joins TRBV12-3 or TRBV12-4 and TRBJ1-3; D call uncertain. Deletions cut 9 bases from V and 4 bases from J, with 7 bases between. This CDR3 contains 11 residues. The DNA for the CDR3 is TGTGCCAGTATAACGGGAAACACCATATATTTT. This sequence encodes CASITGNTIYF.

The V gene is TRBV7-2, the J gene TRBJ2-3, with 11 bases aligning to TRBD2. Unmatched junction bases numbered 17, after V lost 5 bases and J lost 1 base. Germline V gene lookup returns CDR1 SGHTA and CDR2 FQGNSA. The CDR3 covers 20 residues. CDR3 DNA sequence: TGTGCCAGCAGCCCTCAACTAGCGGGGGCTATCACCAACCGCACAGATACGCAGTATTTT. This codes for CASSPQLAGAITNRTDTQYF.

The CDR3 spells CASSYPIRDRGPTNEKLFF. For the CDR3, the DNA is TGTGCCAGCAGTTACCCGATCCGGGACAGGGGGCCAACTAATGAAAAACTGTTTTTT. This chain uses TRBV6-2 or TRBV6-3 with TRBJ1-4, with 12 bases aligning to TRBD1. The CDR3 runs to 19 residues. The V gene's germline CDR1 is MNHEY and CDR2 SVGEGT. The ends lost 2 bases at V and 0 bases at J; junction bases unmatched: 7.

This clonotype was detected only a few times. The CDR3 nucleotides are TGCAGTGCTAGACCCACAGGGGGCGGGGCTTTCTTT. Protein: CSARPTGGGAFF. The J gene is TRBJ1-1, the V gene TRBV20-1; 9 bases map to TRBD1. CDR3 length: 12 residues. With 2 bases clipped from V and 11 bases from J, the junction kept 6 bases outside the gene matches. Looked up from germline, CDR1 is DFQATT and CDR2 is SNEGSKA (reference sequence).

This clonotype was counted a few times. V and J are TRBV12-3 or TRBV12-4 and TRBJ2-5; TRBD2 might be the D (6 bases). The CDR3 spans 14 residues. With 6 bases removed from V and 7 bases from J, the gap between germline ends came to 18 bases. CDR3 sequence (DNA): TGTGCCAGCAGCCCCCCAGCGGGCCTTGGGACCCAGTACTTC. Its protein is CASSPPAGLGTQYF.

The rearrangement links TRBV4-2 to TRBJ1-6, with D unclear. Germline CDR1 and CDR2: LGHNA and YNFKEQ. This CDR3 has 16 residues. V lost 0 bases and J 10 bases, leaving 16 bases between the germline ends. For the CDR3, the DNA is TGTGCCAGCAGCCAAGAGGACGGGTCGACCCAGTCACCCCTCCACTTT. Protein: CASSQEDGSTQSPLHF.

This clonotype has a handful of counts. V usage is TRBV7-6 and J usage is TRBJ1-5; TRBD1 matches 8 bases. Trimming at V came to 3 bases and at J to 6 bases, leaving 7 bases not matched to a gene. Germline lookup yields CDR1 SGHVS and CDR2 FNYEAQ. CDR3 length: 15 amino acids. CDR3 in amino acids: CASSFDPGGGQPQHF. CDR3 nucleotide sequence: TGTGCCAGCAGCTTCGATCCAGGGGGCGGTCAGCCCCAGCATTTT.

The rearrangement joins TRBV4-1 to TRBJ2-1; D remains ambiguous. The V end was cut by 2 bases, the J end by 8 bases, with 4 bases between. Germline lookup yields CDR1 MGHRA and CDR2 YSYEKL. The CDR3 runs to 11 residues. CDR3 sequence reads: CASSQPDEQFF. In DNA, the CDR3 is TGCGCCAGCAGCCAACCGGATGAGCAGTTCTTC.

V usage is TRBV2 and J usage is TRBJ2-5; 7 nucleotides line up with TRBD1. CDR3 length equals 12 residues. Trimming at V came to 8 bases and at J to 3 bases, leaving 3 bases not matched to a gene. CDR1 SNHLY and CDR2 FYNNEI come from the germline V gene. The CDR3 spells CASSTGEETQYF. The CDR3 DNA reads TGTGCCAGCTCTACAGGGGAAGAGACCCAGTACTTC.

This clonotype was seen a handful of times. J is TRBJ2-6 and V is TRBV3-1, with a possible D match to TRBD1 (5 bases). V was pared by 8 bases and J by 1 base, with 6 bases between. This CDR3 is 13 amino acids long. Germline values: CDR1 LGHDT, CDR2 YNNKEL (reference sequence). CDR3 sequence reads: CASAGSGANVLTF. The CDR3 coding sequence is TGTGCCAGCGCAGGGTCTGGGGCCAACGTCCTGACTTTC.

This clonotype was detected only a few times. This sequence joins TRBV27 and TRBJ1-1, with a weak D call TRBD1 (5 bases). The CDR3 has 12 residues. The V end was cut by 8 bases, the J end by 5 bases, with 12 bases between. CDR1 MNHEY and CDR2 SMNVEV come from the germline V gene (reference sequence). CDR3 sequence (DNA): TGTGCCAGCGGGGCGGGCCGGACTGAAGCTTTCTTT. Translating it yields CASGAGRTEAFF.

The chain uses TRBV5-1 and TRBJ2-3; D may be TRBD2 (6 bases). The ends were cut back, 0 bases at V and 0 bases at J, with 11 bases in the middle. CDR1 is SGHRS and CDR2 is YFSETQ in the germline V gene. There are 16 residues in the CDR3. Written as DNA, the CDR3 is TGCGCCAGCAGCTTGGTTTTGGGGGGAAGCACAGATACGCAGTATTTT. It yields the protein CASSLVLGGSTDTQYF.

The rearrangement joins TRBV9 to TRBJ2-3; D gene ambiguous. Trimming shortened V by 4 bases and J by 0 bases, and 12 bases separated the two germline ends. The CDR3 runs 15 residues. The germline gives CDR1 SGDLS, CDR2 YYNGEE. The chain's CDR3 is CASSRTQLSTDTQYF. CDR3 coding DNA: TGTGCCAGCAGCAGGACCCAGCTCAGCACAGATACGCAGTATTTT.

The chain links TRBV12-3 or TRBV12-4 to TRBJ1-1; 9 positions match TRBD1. V lost 6 bases and J lost 3; bases outside the gene matches: 8. This CDR3 is 15 amino acids long. CDR3 loop: CASSPGQGSDTEAFF. The CDR3 DNA follows: TGTGCCAGCAGCCCCGGACAGGGGAGCGACACTGAAGCTTTCTTT.

This sequence joins TRBV7-3 and TRBJ2-5; TRBD1 agrees at 8 bases. Germline V gives CDR1 SGHTA, CDR2 FQGTGA. The CDR3 contains 14 residues. V trimming: 4 bases; J trimming: 5 bases; junction bases outside the gene matches: 6. The CDR3 loop reads CASSSTGGMETQYF. CDR3 coding DNA: TGTGCCAGCAGCTCTACAGGGGGTATGGAGACCCAGTACTTC.

This clonotype was seen only a few times. This chain connects TRBV5-1 to TRBJ1-1; D is perhaps TRBD1 (6 bases). The germline V gene has CDR1 SGHRS and CDR2 YFSETQ. Trimming removed 0 bases at V and 0 bases at J, with 12 bases between. The CDR3 is 16 residues long. CDR3 in DNA: TGCGCCAGCAGCTTGGCCTGGGGGCCCGTGAACACTGAAGCTTTCTTT. This translates into CASSLAWGPVNTEAFF.

This clonotype was counted only a few times. V gene TRBV9 combines with J gene TRBJ2-1; 7 bases map to TRBD1. V was clipped by 0 bases and J by 1 base; unmatched bases: 4. The CDR3 contains 16 residues. Per the germline V gene, CDR1 is SGDLS and CDR2 is YYNGEE. The CDR3 coding sequence is TGTGCCAGCAGCGTAGTTTCAGGGGGTTCCTACAATGAGCAGTTCTTC. Protein: CASSVVSGGSYNEQFF.

Only a few counts were recorded for this clonotype. The chain uses TRBV7-3 and TRBJ2-2; D is possibly TRBD2 (5 bases). Per germline, CDR1 SGHTA and CDR2 FQGTGA. The CDR3 spans 12 residues. V was cut by 5 bases and J by 7 bases, with 8 bases left in between. CDR3 DNA sequence: TGTGCCAGCAGCCCCGGAGGCGGGGAGCTGTTTTTT. Translation: CASSPGGGELFF. Drawing the rest from reference TRBV7-3 and TRBJ2-2, the complete variable domain is GAGVSQTPSNKVTEKGKYVELRCDPISGHTALYWYRQSLGQGPEFLIYFQGTGAADDSGLPNDRFFAVRPEGSVSTLKIQRTERGDSAVYLCASSPGGGELFFGEGSRLTVL.

CDR3 sequence (DNA): TGTGCCAGCAGTAGCCGCGGGGGAGGTTCGGGCAATGAGCAGTTCTTC. It specifies CASSSRGGGSGNEQFF. The chain is built from TRBV12-3 or TRBV12-4 and TRBJ2-1; 7 positions match TRBD2. After removal of 5 bases from V and 6 bases from J, the junction contained 13 bases not matched to a gene. The CDR3 consists of 16 residues.

The chain employs TRBV5-5 and TRBJ2-4, with D perhaps matching TRBD2 (7 bases). Trimming left V 3 bases short and J 8 bases short, with 21 bases between. Germline lookup yields CDR1 SGHKS and CDR2 YYEKEE (reference sequence). The CDR3 runs 16 residues. For the CDR3, the DNA is TGTGCCAGCAGCTGGGGGGGCCGACAGGCCTTAGACATTCAGTACTTC. Translation gives CASSWGGRQALDIQYF.

To note about this clonotype: The conserved closing phenylalanine or tryptophan is absent in this CDR3, likely reflecting a read error. The chain uses TRBV20-1 and TRBJ2-1; TRBD1 aligns across 8 bases. The germline V gene has CDR1 DFQATT and CDR2 SNEGSKA (reference sequence). The trim removed 3 bases at V and 8 bases at J, leaving 15 bases unmatched. This CDR3 is 16 amino acids long. As DNA, the CDR3 is TGCAGTGCTAGCACTCCCGGGACAGGCTCGCATCATGAGCAGTTCTTA. Translation: CSASTPGTGSHHEQFL.

V gene TRBV12-3 or TRBV12-4 combines with J gene TRBJ2-7; 8 bases line up with TRBD2. The CDR3 covers 13 residues. V trimming: 6 bases; J trimming: 6 bases; junction bases outside the gene matches: 7. CDR3 in DNA: TGTGCCAGCAGCCCGGGACTAGTGAGCGAGCAGTACTTC. Protein product: CASSPGLVSEQYF.